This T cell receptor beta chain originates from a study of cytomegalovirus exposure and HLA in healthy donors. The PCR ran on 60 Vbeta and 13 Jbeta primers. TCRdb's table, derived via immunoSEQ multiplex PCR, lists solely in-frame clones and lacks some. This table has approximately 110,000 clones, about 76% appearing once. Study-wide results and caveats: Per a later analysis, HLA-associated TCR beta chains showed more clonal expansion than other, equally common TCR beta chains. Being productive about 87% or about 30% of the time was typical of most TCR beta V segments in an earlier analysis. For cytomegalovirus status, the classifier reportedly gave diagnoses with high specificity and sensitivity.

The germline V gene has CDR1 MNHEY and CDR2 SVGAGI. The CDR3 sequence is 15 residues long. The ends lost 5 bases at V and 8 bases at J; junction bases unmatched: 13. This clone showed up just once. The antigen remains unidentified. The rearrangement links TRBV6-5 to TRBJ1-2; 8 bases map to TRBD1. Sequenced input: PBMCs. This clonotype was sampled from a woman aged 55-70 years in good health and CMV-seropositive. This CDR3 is CASSKDRGGLGGYTF. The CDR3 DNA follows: TGTGCCAGCAGTAAAGACAGGGGAGGATTAGGAGGCTACACCTTC.